Sequencing of this TCR beta chain was carried out in a study of T cells in Graves' hyperthyroidism and ophthalmopathy. Study background: The authors collected peripheral blood at initial diagnosis, before any treatment.

Using RNA transcripts as the source, TCR beta CDR3 regions were amplified. A first-round RT-PCR of the TCR CDR3 used the HTBI primer set. TCRdb itself ran the multiplex PCR reads through MiXCR, one entry per CDR3 protein. The repertoire holds about 360,000 distinct CDR3 sequences, with less than 15% as singletons. This clonotype was recorded many times. The TCR sequence derives from a woman under 30 with Graves' hyperthyroidism. Sequenced input: blood.

In nucleotides, the CDR3 is TGTGCCAGCTCACCTCTTAGAGCATATAGCAATCAGCCCCAGCATTTT. Translation gives CASSPLRAYSNQPQHF. The rearrangement uses TRBV18 and TRBJ1-5; D is unclear. Germline CDR1 KGHSH, CDR2 LQKENI. The ends were cut back, 3 bases at V and 0 bases at J, with 12 bases in the middle. This CDR3 contains 16 residues. Full variable domain (missing parts from reference TRBV18 and TRBJ1-5): NAGVMQNPRHLVRRRGQEARLRCSPMKGHSHVYWYRQLPEEGLKFMVYLQKENIIDESGMPKERFSAEFPKEGPSILRIQQVVRGDSAAYFCASSPLRAYSNQPQHFGDGTRLSIL.